The 32 T cell receptor beta chains given below trace back to one sample, sequenced in a study of shared clonotypes between healthy human individuals (dated by TCRdb to 2018 to 2021). Receptors were amplified or captured by the immunoSEQ multiplex PCR assay. This immuneACCESS table, as held by TCRdb, lists in-frame sequences with V and J called but not all clones. Of the missing ones, under half trace to an unresolved V gene in checked studies; the others have no known cause. The sample data list over 400,000 clones, and about 96% of these were observed just once. Of the sample, under 0.065% is held by the ten largest clones. Sequencing was performed on naive CD4+ T cells sorted from blood. Reading the label with the study, this specimen's cell subset or site is: CD45RA+ positively selected. Source of these receptors: a woman aged 25 to 45 in good health.

This chain links TRBV4-1 with TRBJ1-4, with D perhaps TRBD1 (5 bases). The CDR3 extends over 17 amino acids. Germline V CDR1 and CDR2: MGHRA, YSYEKL. V lost 4 bases and J lost 8, with 23 bases in between. Here the CDR3 DNA reads TGCGCCAGCAGCCTCACAGGTGGGCCGGGATTAAGCGAAAAACTGTTTTTT. Its translation is CASSLTGGPGLSEKLFF.

J is TRBJ2-5 and V is TRBV27; TRBD2 matches at 8 bases. Germline V gives CDR1 MNHEY, CDR2 SMNVEV (reference sequence). J was trimmed by 6 bases and V by 4 bases; bases with no gene match: 10. The CDR3 loop spans 15 amino acids. This chain's CDR3 is CASSWEGSGSQTQYF. In DNA form, the CDR3 reads TGTGCCAGCAGTTGGGAAGGCAGCGGGAGCCAGACCCAGTACTTC.

This chain joins TRBV7-9 and TRBJ1-1; D remains unclear. Trimming removed 1 base from V and 0 bases from J, with 9 bases in between. CDR3 length: 15 residues. Germline V gene lookup returns CDR1 SEHNR and CDR2 FQNEAQ (reference sequence). The CDR3 DNA sequence: TGTGCCAGCAGCTTAGATCAGGCTCTGAACACTGAAGCTTTCTTT. Its translation is CASSLDQALNTEAFF.

The chain joins TRBV28 to TRBJ2-6, with D possibly being TRBD1 (5 bases). V was trimmed by 4 bases and J by 0 bases, leaving 13 bases between them. The CDR3 consists of 17 residues. Germline-derived CDR1 and CDR2 are MDHEN and SYDVKM. CDR3 nucleotide sequence: TGTGCCAGCAGTTCCTACAGGTTTAGCTCTGGGGCCAACGTCCTGACTTTC. This gives the protein CASSSYRFSSGANVLTF. The full variable domain, with the rest looked up from reference TRBV28 and TRBJ2-6, is DVKVTQSSRYLVKRTGEKVFLECVQDMDHENMFWYRQDPGLGLRLIYFSYDVKMKEKGDIPEGYSVSREKKERFSLILESASTNQTSMYLCASSSYRFSSGANVLTFGAGSRLTVL.

This clone was detected only once. The CDR3 is CASSFSSRDSLEAFF. CDR3 sequence (DNA): TGTGCCAGCAGTTTCTCATCTAGGGACAGTCTTGAAGCTTTCTTT. The genes are TRBV28 and TRBJ1-1; TRBD1 matches at 7 bases. V shed 3 bases and J 7 bases; nucleotides not matched to a gene: 11. CDR3 length equals 15 residues. Per the germline V gene, CDR1 is MDHEN and CDR2 is SYDVKM. Filled out from reference TRBV28 and TRBJ1-1, the complete variable domain reads DVKVTQSSRYLVKRTGEKVFLECVQDMDHENMFWYRQDPGLGLRLIYFSYDVKMKEKGDIPEGYSVSREKKERFSLILESASTNQTSMYLCASSFSSRDSLEAFFGQGTRLTVV.

The chain uses TRBV15 and TRBJ1-5; D is ambiguous. The CDR3 has 16 amino acids. Trimming cost V 0 bases and J 2 bases, with 11 bases left between them. Germline V CDR1 and CDR2: LNHNV, YYDKDF (reference sequence). The CDR3 loop reads CATSRETVMGNQPQHF. CDR3 in DNA: TGTGCCACCAGCAGAGAGACGGTGATGGGCAATCAGCCCCAGCATTTT.

J is TRBJ2-7 and V is TRBV28; no clear D gene. The ends were cut back, 4 bases at V and 2 bases at J, with 15 bases in the middle. The CDR3 contains 15 residues. Germline CDR1 reads MDHEN; CDR2 reads SYDVKM. The CDR3 region is CASSSPGGNAYEQYF. DNA for the CDR3: TGTGCCAGCAGTTCCCCCGGCGGAAACGCCTACGAGCAGTACTTC.

This chain uses TRBV19 with TRBJ2-3, with 13 bases matching TRBD2. The CDR3 contains 16 residues. Germline loops: CDR1 LNHDA, CDR2 SQIVND (reference sequence). With 4 bases clipped from V and 0 bases from J, the junction kept 1 base outside the gene matches. The CDR3 is CASSRTSGSSTDTQYF. The CDR3 DNA reads TGTGCCAGTAGTAGGACTAGCGGGAGTAGCACAGATACGCAGTATTTT.

V is TRBV7-9 and J is TRBJ1-4; D perhaps matches TRBD1 (6 bases). The CDR3 runs to 15 residues. Germline V gives CDR1 SEHNR, CDR2 FQNEAQ (reference sequence). Trimming took off 4 bases at V and 7 bases at J, with 16 bases between the two ends. The CDR3 DNA reads as TGTGCCAGCAGCTCCAAACAGGGCTTTGGTGAAAAACTGTTTTTT. The encoded protein is CASSSKQGFGEKLFF.

V usage is TRBV25-1 and J usage is TRBJ1-2, with D unclear. Germline V gene data show CDR1 as MGHDK and CDR2 as SYGVNS. There are 12 residues in the CDR3. Trimming cost V 8 bases and J 4 bases, with 11 bases left between them. This CDR3 is CASVGGVYGYTF. DNA for the CDR3: TGTGCCAGCGTGGGTGGCGTCTATGGCTACACCTTC.

V and J are TRBV11-2 and TRBJ2-7; D is unresolved. CDR1 and CDR2 from the germline V gene are SGHAT and FQNNGV. CDR3 length equals 13 residues. V was cut by 6 bases and J by 5 bases, with 14 bases left in between. The CDR3: CASRESPGHEQYF. The CDR3 bases are TGTGCCAGCAGAGAATCCCCAGGCCACGAGCAGTACTTC.

V is TRBV5-6 and J is TRBJ2-7; D not resolved. V was shortened by 4 bases and J by 4 bases, with 18 bases between the two germline ends. The CDR3 loop spans 15 amino acids. CDR1 is SGHDT and CDR2 is YYEEEE in the germline V gene. The CDR3 spells CASSPRRVQRYEQYF. The CDR3 nucleotides are TGTGCCAGCAGCCCCCGGCGAGTGCAGAGATACGAGCAGTACTTC.

The chain carries TRBV10-2 and TRBJ2-1, with 7 bases aligning to TRBD2. The CDR3 runs to 12 residues. After removal of 10 bases from V and 6 bases from J, the junction contained 6 bases not matched to a gene. Germline V gives CDR1 WSHSY, CDR2 SAAADI. DNA for the CDR3: TGCGCCATCCGAGCGGGACCCAATGAGCAGTTCTTC. Encoded protein: CAIRAGPNEQFF.

This clone came up once. This chain connects TRBV5-4 to TRBJ2-1; D call uncertain. The V end lost 4 bases, the J end lost 2 bases, and 13 bases lay between the germline ends. CDR3 size: 15 residues. Germline V gives CDR1 SGHNT, CDR2 YYREEE (reference sequence). The CDR3 sequence: CASSLDILPYNEQFF. The CDR3, as DNA: TGTGCCAGCAGCCTCGACATACTTCCCTACAATGAGCAGTTCTTC.

This chain connects TRBV27 to TRBJ2-7; D is ambiguous. Trimming cost V 2 bases and J 0 bases, with 14 bases left between them. The CDR3 extends over 16 amino acids. Germline CDR1 and CDR2: MNHEY and SMNVEV (reference sequence). The CDR3: CASSLTLATASYEQYF. In DNA form, the CDR3 reads TGTGCCAGCAGTTTAACCCTTGCGACGGCCTCCTACGAGCAGTACTTC.

The V call is TRBV13, the J call TRBJ2-7; 15 nucleotides line up with TRBD2. CDR3 size: 17 residues. Germline V gene data show CDR1 as PRHDT and CDR2 as FYEKMQ (reference sequence). V lost 1 base and J lost 5; bases outside the gene matches: 6. Here the CDR3 DNA reads TGTGCCAGCAGCTTAGTGGGACTAGCGGGAGGTTTCAACGAGCAGTACTTC. Its protein product is CASSLVGLAGGFNEQYF. The complete variable domain, with remaining parts taken from reference TRBV13 and TRBJ2-7, reads AAGVIQSPRHLIKEKRETATLKCYPIPRHDTVYWYQQGPGQDPQFLISFYEKMQSDKGSIPDRFSAQQFSDYHSELNMSSLELGDSALYFCASSLVGLAGGFNEQYFGPGTRLTVT.

This chain links TRBV9 with TRBJ1-1; a weak D match, TRBD1 (5 bases). The CDR3 runs to 14 residues. Trimming took 6 bases from V and 6 from J, leaving 18 bases between them. In germline, CDR1 is SGDLS, CDR2 YYNGEE. Here the CDR3 DNA reads TGTGCCAGCACCGAGTGGGGGGGTGTGTCTGAAGCTTTCTTT. Translation: CASTEWGGVSEAFF.

The chain is built from TRBV29-1 and TRBJ2-5; TRBD2 might be the D (5 bases). The J call may be in error: the DNA end matches TRBJ2-7 better. This CDR3 contains 16 residues. From germline, CDR1 is SQVTM and CDR2 ANQGSEA. The DNA for the CDR3 is TGCAGCCCCCTCTTCGAGGCCCAGCGGTCCCTGGACGAGCAGTACTTC. Translated: CSPLFEAQRSLDEQYF.

This rearrangement joins TRBV10-1 to TRBJ2-1, with D uncertain. Germline values: CDR1 WNHNN, CDR2 SYGVQD (reference sequence). V shed 4 bases and J shed 2 bases, with 12 bases lying between them. The CDR3 covers 15 residues. The CDR3 loop reads CASSGRLSPYNEQFF. The CDR3 DNA reads TGCGCCAGCAGTGGGAGATTGAGCCCCTACAATGAGCAGTTCTTC.

The chain recombines TRBV27 with TRBJ2-2, with a possible D match to TRBD1 (6 bases). The CDR3 extends over 17 amino acids. In germline, CDR1 is MNHEY, CDR2 SMNVEV (reference sequence). V lost 4 bases to trimming and J lost 2 bases, with 17 bases between them. The CDR3 DNA follows: TGTGCCAGCAGTTCCCCGCAACAGGGATTAAACACCGGGGAGCTGTTTTTT. Its translation is CASSSPQQGLNTGELFF.

This chain uses TRBV11-3 with TRBJ2-3, with TRBD2 matching over 8 bases. V dropped 5 bases and J dropped 6; count of bases not matched to a gene: 7. From germline, CDR1 is SGHNT and CDR2 YENEEA. The CDR3 consists of 14 residues. The CDR3: CASSRAGVIDTQYF. The DNA of the CDR3 is TGTGCCAGCAGCCGAGCGGGAGTCATCGATACGCAGTATTTT.

V is TRBV6-1 and J is TRBJ2-1, with 10 bases lining up with TRBD2. Losses at the gene ends were 0 bases for V and 7 bases for J; bases not matched to a gene: 15. The CDR3 extends over 19 amino acids. Germline V gene lookup returns CDR1 MNHNS and CDR2 SASEGT. The CDR3 protein is CASSEALAGVFVTMNEQFF. The CDR3 DNA reads as TGTGCCAGCAGTGAAGCGCTAGCGGGAGTATTTGTGACAATGAATGAGCAGTTCTTC.

The V gene is TRBV9, the J gene TRBJ2-2; the D is unclear. The germline V gene encodes CDR1 SGDLS and CDR2 YYNGEE. Trimming pared 2 bases from V and 6 bases from J, leaving 5 bases between. The CDR3 runs 12 residues. The CDR3 region is CASSVFSGELFF. CDR3 nucleotides: TGTGCCAGCAGCGTTTTCTCCGGGGAGCTGTTTTTT.

This clone was recorded a few times. This chain links TRBV28 with TRBJ1-2; D ambiguous. The germline V and J ends were trimmed by 6 bases and 2 bases, with 10 bases remaining between them. The germline gives CDR1 MDHEN, CDR2 SYDVKM. The CDR3 extends over 13 amino acids. The CDR3 loop reads CASSQDGNYGYTF. The CDR3 nucleotides read TGTGCCAGCAGCCAGGACGGAAACTATGGCTACACCTTC.

The rearrangement joins TRBV27 to TRBJ2-2, with 7 bases that match TRBD2. The germline V gene encodes CDR1 MNHEY and CDR2 SMNVEV (reference sequence). The CDR3 runs to 17 residues. V dropped 1 base and J dropped 4; count of bases not matched to a gene: 9. The CDR3 protein is CASSLFRSSGATGELFF. DNA of the CDR3: TGTGCCAGCAGTTTATTTCGGTCTAGCGGAGCCACCGGGGAGCTGTTTTTT.

The chain recombines TRBV18 with TRBJ1-1, with 8 positions matching TRBD1. The germline V gene has CDR1 KGHSH and CDR2 LQKENI. J was trimmed by 5 bases and V by 2 bases; bases with no gene match: 10. This CDR3 region has 16 residues. The CDR3 sequence is CASSPWQGAGETEAFF. The DNA for the CDR3 is TGTGCCAGCTCACCATGGCAGGGGGCAGGGGAGACTGAAGCTTTCTTT.

This chain joins TRBV5-1 and TRBJ2-1; 12 nucleotides match TRBD1. From germline, CDR1 is SGHRS and CDR2 YFSETQ. The CDR3 runs to 18 residues. V shed 4 bases, J shed 6 bases, and the junction held 14 bases outside the gene matches. The CDR3 loop reads CASSPDPGQGANRNEQFF. The CDR3 nucleotides are TGCGCCAGCAGCCCAGACCCGGGACAGGGGGCTAATCGCAATGAGCAGTTCTTC.

The rearrangement joins TRBV5-1 to TRBJ1-1; TRBD1 agrees at 7 bases. Germline V CDR1 and CDR2: SGHRS, YFSETQ. CDR3 length: 17 residues. The V gene end was trimmed by 4 bases and the J gene end by 3 bases; junction bases not matched to a gene: 15. DNA for the CDR3: TGCGCCAGCAGCCGCTCTGGGGGAGGGGGCCTGGACACTGAAGCTTTCTTT. Amino acids: CASSRSGGGGLDTEAFF.

V gene TRBV5-1 combines with J gene TRBJ2-7; D may be TRBD2 (5 bases). Germline V gene data show CDR1 as SGHRS and CDR2 as YFSETQ. Trimming took 4 bases from V and 9 from J, leaving 20 bases between them. The length of the CDR3 is 14 residues. CDR3 protein: CASSPFRDLAAQYF. The CDR3 bases are TGCGCCAGCAGCCCTTTTCGGGATTTAGCTGCGCAGTACTTC.

This sequence joins TRBV29-1 and TRBJ2-7; 8 nucleotides match TRBD2. J lost 1 base, V lost 5 bases, and 16 bases had no gene match. The CDR3 contains 17 residues. CDR1 and CDR2 (germline): SQVTM, ANQGSEA. The CDR3 bases are TGCAGCGTTAATACAGGGTTTCGGGAGGGCCTATCCTACGAGCAGTACTTC. Translated, it gives CSVNTGFREGLSYEQYF.

The rearrangement joins TRBV4-1 to TRBJ2-7, with 9 nucleotides matching TRBD2. Trimming took 6 bases from V and 0 from J; bases not matched to a gene: 6. This CDR3 is 15 amino acids long. The germline V gene has CDR1 MGHRA and CDR2 YSYEKL. CDR3 sequence: CASSPTSGSSYEQYF. CDR3 nucleotides: TGCGCCAGCAGTCCGACTAGCGGATCCTCCTACGAGCAGTACTTC.

The chain recombines TRBV5-1 with TRBJ2-7, with TRBD1 matching over 8 bases. The germline gives CDR1 SGHRS, CDR2 YFSETQ. The V gene end was trimmed by 2 bases and the J gene end by 2 bases; junction bases not matched to a gene: 6. This CDR3 region has 15 residues. The CDR3 protein is CASSFNRQGTYEQYF. The CDR3 nucleotides are TGCGCCAGCAGCTTCAACCGACAGGGGACCTACGAGCAGTACTTC.